What follows are 28 T cell receptor beta chains derived from one specimen sequenced in a study of blood T cell repertoires in COVID-19 (dated by TCRdb to 2018 to 2020). Preparation of the library involved the immunoSEQ multiplex PCR assay. In its TCRdb copy, this immuneACCESS table keeps in-frame sequences only and misses some clones. Where compared with another copy, unresolved V genes explain less than half of these, and the others have no known cause. For this sample there are fewer than 350,000 clones; around nine tenths appear just once. Clones ranked in the top ten supply roughly 8% of the sample. The sample taken for sequencing was peripheral blood. The receptor source for this set is a man in his forties with active or convalescent COVID-19.

This clone was counted at least ten times. This chain links TRBV10-3 with TRBJ1-2; 7 bases line up with TRBD1. CDR3 length: 13 amino acids. The germline V gene encodes CDR1 ENHRY and CDR2 SYGVKD. Germline trimming cut 7 bases from V and 7 bases from J; bases unmatched to any gene: 9. CDR3 sequence reads: CAITTGRGFGYTF. CDR3 nucleotides: TGTGCCATCACAACGGGCAGGGGGTTTGGCTACACCTTC.

CDR3 in DNA: TGTGCCACCAGTGATTTGTCGGGACTAGGCACAGATACGCAGTATTTT. It specifies CATSDLSGLGTDTQYF. J is TRBJ2-3 and V is TRBV24-1, with 8 bases aligning to TRBD2. This CDR3 has 16 residues. The V segment lost 0 bases and the J segment 1 base; nucleotides outside the gene matches: 2. The germline V gene has CDR1 KGHDR and CDR2 SFDVKD.

The V and J genes are TRBV7-6 and TRBJ1-6; 8 nucleotides align to TRBD1. V dropped 5 bases and J dropped 4; count of bases not matched to a gene: 4. Germline V gene lookup returns CDR1 SGHVS and CDR2 FNYEAQ. The CDR3 runs 15 residues. The CDR3 DNA reads TGTGCCAGCAGCGAAGGACAGGGTTATAATTCACCCCTCCACTTT. Encoded protein: CASSEGQGYNSPLHF.

The V call is TRBV19, the J call TRBJ2-3; 7 bases agree with TRBD1. V trimming: 5 bases; J trimming: 2 bases; junction bases outside the gene matches: 7. Germline lookup yields CDR1 LNHDA and CDR2 SQIVND (reference sequence). This CDR3 is built from 15 residues. The CDR3 loop is CASSLGGQYTDTQYF. As DNA, the CDR3 is TGTGCCAGTAGTCTAGGGGGACAGTACACAGATACGCAGTATTTT.

This clone was detected once. The V and J genes are TRBV5-1 and TRBJ2-4; D call uncertain. Per the germline V gene, CDR1 is SGHRS and CDR2 is YFSETQ. The CDR3 consists of 12 residues. Trimming took off 6 bases at V and 8 bases at J, with 12 bases between the two ends. CDR3 coding DNA: TGCGCCAGCAACGACCCTCGGGACATTCAGTACTTC. Translated, it gives CASNDPRDIQYF.

The chain's CDR3 is CASSLGQLNEQFF. The CDR3 DNA is TGTGCCAGCAGCTTGGGACAGTTGAATGAGCAGTTCTTC. The J gene is TRBJ2-1, the V gene TRBV7-8; TRBD1 matches at 7 bases. The CDR3 sequence is 13 residues long. The germline V gene has CDR1 SGHVS and CDR2 FQNEAQ. V trimming: 3 bases; J trimming: 7 bases; junction bases outside the gene matches: 3. Full variable domain (remainder filled in from reference TRBV7-8 and TRBJ2-1): GAGVSQSPRYKVAKRGQDVALRCDPISGHVSLFWYQQALGQGPEFLTYFQNEAQLDKSGLPSDRFFAERPEGSVSTLKIQRTQQEDSAVYLCASSLGQLNEQFFGPGTRLTVL.

This CDR3 is CAWGDSANYGYTF. The CDR3 DNA sequence: TGTGCCTGGGGGGACTCAGCTAACTATGGCTACACCTTC. The chain couples TRBV30 to TRBJ1-2, with D tentatively TRBD1 (5 bases). V lost 5 bases to trimming and J lost 0 bases, with 10 bases between them. This CDR3 has 13 residues. Looked up from germline, CDR1 is GTSNPN and CDR2 is SVGIG (reference sequence).

The chain combines TRBV14 with TRBJ2-7, with TRBD1 as a possible D gene (6 bases). There are 15 residues in the CDR3. Trimming shortened V by 0 bases and J by 3 bases, and 12 bases separated the two germline ends. The germline V gene has CDR1 SGHDN and CDR2 FVKESK. CDR3 coding DNA: TGTGCCAGCAGCCAAGACCCGGACAGCCTCTACGAGCAGTACTTC. Residues: CASSQDPDSLYEQYF.

This clone was seen only once. This chain links TRBV6-5 with TRBJ2-1; 9 nucleotides line up with TRBD2. Per the germline V gene, CDR1 is MNHEY and CDR2 is SVGAGI. The CDR3 extends over 15 amino acids. Unmatched junction bases numbered 7, after V lost 8 bases and J lost 2 bases. DNA for the CDR3: TGTGCCAGCGGTCGAGCGGGAGGTGCCTACAATGAGCAGTTCTTC. Translating gives CASGRAGGAYNEQFF.

The chain couples TRBV12-3 or TRBV12-4 to TRBJ2-7, with D maybe TRBD2 (6 bases). Trimming pared 8 bases from V and 2 bases from J, leaving 13 bases between. The CDR3 consists of 13 residues. CDR3 sequence: CASEVAVAYEQYF. CDR3 bases: TGTGCCAGCGAGGTAGCGGTCGCCTACGAGCAGTACTTC.

This rearrangement joins TRBV5-6 to TRBJ1-5; TRBD1 might be the D (5 bases). Trimming took off 2 bases at V and 11 bases at J, with 14 bases between the two ends. This CDR3 spans 13 amino acids. The V gene's germline CDR1 is SGHDT and CDR2 YYEEEE. CDR3 nucleotide sequence: TGTGCCAGCAGCTTAGCAGGGAAGGTGGCCCAGCATTTT. It translates to CASSLAGKVAQHF. The full variable domain, in which reference TRBV5-6 and TRBJ1-5 provide the parts outside the CDR3, is DAGVTQSPTHLIKTRGQQVTLRCSPKSGHDTVSWYQQALGQGPQFIFQYYEEEERQRGNFPDRFSGHQFPNYSSELNVNALLLGDSALYLCASSLAGKVAQHFGDGTRLSIL.

This chain connects TRBV12-5 to TRBJ2-3; D is unclear. Deletions cut 2 bases from V and 0 bases from J, with 6 bases between. The CDR3 covers 14 residues. From germline, CDR1 is LGHNT and CDR2 FRNRAP. CDR3 bases: TGTGCTAGTGGTTTGTTTCCTAGCACAGATACGCAGTATTTT. Its protein is CASGLFPSTDTQYF.

The chain has TRBV10-2 and TRBJ1-5; D uncertain. The germline CDR1 and CDR2 sequences are WSHSY and SAAADI. This CDR3 spans 13 amino acids. The V and J ends lost 4 bases and 5 bases respectively, with 9 bases between them. The CDR3 nucleotides are TGCGCCAGCAGTGTCCAGGAGGATCAGCCCCAGCATTTT. Amino acids: CASSVQEDQPQHF.

The gene calls are TRBV3-1 (or the pseudogene TRBV3-2) and TRBJ2-5, with TRBD2 as a possible D gene (5 bases). The length of the CDR3 is 11 residues. Germline V CDR1 and CDR2: LGHDT, YNNKEL (reference sequence). Trimming cost V 7 bases and J 5 bases, with 8 bases left between them. CDR3 sequence reads: CASIGVETQYF. The CDR3 DNA sequence: TGTGCCAGCATCGGGGTGGAGACCCAGTACTTC.

This chain links TRBV9 with TRBJ1-6; D is uncertain. Trimming removed 0 bases from V and 6 bases from J, with 13 bases in between. From germline, CDR1 is SGDLS and CDR2 YYNGEE. This CDR3 region has 16 residues. The DNA for the CDR3 is TGTGCCAGCAGCGTAGAAAGGGAGCCTGTTAATTCACCCCTCCACTTT. This sequence encodes CASSVEREPVNSPLHF.

The chain combines TRBV4-1 with TRBJ2-3; 9 bases are a match to TRBD2. This CDR3 contains 18 residues. V was clipped by 0 bases and J by 0 bases; unmatched bases: 7. The germline V gene has CDR1 MGHRA and CDR2 YSYEKL. The CDR3 DNA follows: TGCGCCAGCAGCCAAGATAGGGCTAGCGGGACTAGCACAGATACGCAGTATTTT. This translates into CASSQDRASGTSTDTQYF.

The rearrangement links TRBV19 to TRBJ1-5, with a weak D call TRBD1 (5 bases). V lost 5 bases, J lost 6 bases, and 11 bases lay in between. Germline V gene lookup returns CDR1 LNHDA and CDR2 SQIVND (reference sequence). The CDR3 has 13 residues. The CDR3 bases are TGTGCCAGTAGTCCTGGGGGGGGTCAGCCCCAGCATTTT. Its protein is CASSPGGGQPQHF.

CDR3 in amino acids: CASSPGTGASSGYTF. The CDR3 DNA follows: TGTGCCAGCAGTCCCGGGACAGGGGCATCGAGCGGCTACACCTTC. The chain combines TRBV19 with TRBJ1-2; TRBD1 matches 10 bases. Germline CDR1 is LNHDA and CDR2 is SQIVND (reference sequence). CDR3 size: 15 residues. Trimming removed 9 bases from V and 8 bases from J; junction bases left unmatched: 15.

The CDR3 DNA reads as TGTGCCAGCAGAACTAGTTCGGGATCTGAAGAGCAGTACTTC. Amino acids: CASRTSSGSEEQYF. The rearrangement uses TRBV3-1 (or the pseudogene TRBV3-2) and TRBJ2-7, with D possibly TRBD2 on 5 matching bases. The V gene lost 6 bases and the J gene lost 7 bases, with 19 bases spanning the gap. The CDR3 loop spans 14 amino acids. Germline V gene data show CDR1 as LGHDT and CDR2 as YNNKEL (reference sequence).

DNA of the CDR3: TGTGCCAGCAGCTTAGCGGGGCCCTCTGGAAACACCATATATTTT. As protein: CASSLAGPSGNTIYF. The chain carries TRBV7-9 and TRBJ1-3; tentatively, D is TRBD1 (5 bases). V shed 0 bases and J shed 0 bases, with 6 bases lying between them. Germline V gene data show CDR1 as SEHNR and CDR2 as FQNEAQ (reference sequence). The CDR3 totals 15 residues. The complete variable domain, with remaining parts taken from reference TRBV7-9 and TRBJ1-3, reads DTGVSQNPRHKITKRGQNVTFRCDPISEHNRLYWYRQTLGQGPEFLTYFQNEAQLEKSRLLSDRFSAERPKGSFSTLEIQRTEQGDSAMYLCASSLAGPSGNTIYFGEGSWLTVV.

V and J are TRBV3-1 (or the pseudogene TRBV3-2) and TRBJ2-4; D might be TRBD2 (5 bases). Germline lookup yields CDR1 LGHDT and CDR2 YNNKEL (reference sequence). The V gene lost 0 bases and the J gene lost 0 bases, with 27 bases spanning the gap. The CDR3 is 22 amino acids. This CDR3 is CASSQDLQPRGWGALAKNIQYF. The CDR3 DNA reads TGTGCCAGCAGCCAAGATCTTCAGCCACGGGGTTGGGGTGCTTTAGCCAAAAACATTCAGTACTTC.

The rearrangement uses TRBV11-2 and TRBJ1-4; no definite D call. V was pared by 2 bases and J by 8 bases, with 12 bases between. CDR1 and CDR2 from the germline V gene are SGHAT and FQNNGV. The CDR3 consists of 14 residues. The CDR3 spells CASSLSRAQEKLFF. In DNA, the CDR3 is TGTGCCAGCAGCTTATCGAGGGCCCAGGAAAAACTGTTTTTT. The variable domain in full, completed from reference TRBV11-2 and TRBJ1-4, reads EAGVAQSPRYKIIEKRQSVAFWCNPISGHATLYWYQQILGQGPKLLIQFQNNGVVDDSQLPKDRFSAERLKGVDSTLKIQPAKLEDSAVYLCASSLSRAQEKLFFGSGTQLSVL.

The rearrangement links TRBV12-3 or TRBV12-4 to TRBJ1-2; TRBD1 might be the D (6 bases). Trimming removed 6 bases from V and 4 bases from J, with 12 bases in between. This CDR3 is 13 amino acids long. CDR3 sequence reads: CASSHREGYGYTF. Here the CDR3 DNA reads TGTGCCAGCAGCCACAGGGAGGGCTATGGCTACACCTTC.

The chain employs TRBV19 and TRBJ2-1; 12 nucleotides line up with TRBD2. The trim removed 4 bases at V and 2 bases at J, leaving 6 bases unmatched. The length of the CDR3 is 17 residues. Germline loops: CDR1 LNHDA, CDR2 SQIVND (reference sequence). The CDR3 sequence: CASSTTSGGPAYNEQFF. DNA of the CDR3: TGTGCCAGTAGTACTACTAGCGGGGGGCCTGCCTACAATGAGCAGTTCTTC.

The chain employs TRBV5-8 and TRBJ2-2, with 10 bases that match TRBD1. The V and J ends lost 4 bases and 1 base, in that order; junction bases with no gene match: 10. The CDR3 runs 18 residues. Germline V gene sequence: CDR1 SGHTS, CDR2 YDEGEE. The CDR3 nucleotides read TGTGCCAGCAGCCCCCAGGGACAGGGGTCGAGGAACACCGGGGAGCTGTTTTTT. This codes for CASSPQGQGSRNTGELFF.

CDR3 DNA sequence: TGTGCCAGCACCGGGACACGAACCTACGAGCAGTACTTC. Amino acid sequence: CASTGTRTYEQYF. This chain links TRBV7-9 with TRBJ2-7, with a possible D match to TRBD1 (6 bases). Germline V lookup: CDR1 SEHNR, CDR2 FQNEAQ (reference sequence). This CDR3 region has 13 residues. V was cut by 7 bases and J by 2 bases, with 12 bases left in between.

The chain combines TRBV19 with TRBJ2-5; D ambiguous. The CDR3 consists of 13 residues. Germline V CDR1 and CDR2: LNHDA, SQIVND (reference sequence). Trimming removed 4 bases at V and 2 bases at J, with 8 bases between. Here the CDR3 reads CASSRARQETQYF. The CDR3 DNA reads TGTGCCAGTAGTAGGGCCCGTCAAGAGACCCAGTACTTC. Complete variable domain (other parts from reference TRBV19 and TRBJ2-5): DGGITQSPKYLFRKEGQNVTLSCEQNLNHDAMYWYRQDPGQGLRLIYYSQIVNDFQKGDIAEGYSVSREKKESFPLTVTSAQKNPTAFYLCASSRARQETQYFGPGTRLLVL.

The rearrangement links TRBV2 to TRBJ2-1; tentative D call: TRBD2 (6 bases). CDR3 length: 15 residues. Germline V gene lookup returns CDR1 SNHLY and CDR2 FYNNEI. The germline V and J ends were trimmed by 7 bases and 5 bases, with 18 bases remaining between them. CDR3 amino acids: CASTKDYRMNNEQFF. The CDR3 DNA reads as TGTGCCAGCACCAAGGACTATCGAATGAACAATGAGCAGTTCTTC.